The rows below give T cell receptor beta chains drawn from one sample of a study of cytomegalovirus exposure and HLA in healthy donors. Profiling relied on immunoSEQ multiplex PCR, and the TCRdb table lists in-frame clones only, not all of them. The sample gives about 110,000 clones, 69% of which show up once; 5.4% is in the top ten. Sequencing was done on a sample of PBMCs. Receptor source: a woman aged 70 to 79 in good health and CMV-seropositive. Each CDR3 is given with its conserved first and last residue. D genes are given only for firm matches. Not every row has a clone size; where given, it reads once, few, many or a size class.

TRBJ1-2 . TRBV6-1 . CASSEAGAYYGYTF TGTGCCAGCAGTGAGGCAGGCGCCTACTATGGCTACACCTTC
TRBJ1-1 few TRBV7-7 . CASSFQANTEAFF TGTGCCAGCAGCTTCCAGGCTAACACTGAAGCTTTCTTT
TRBJ2-1 . TRBV11-3 . CASSLDQENEQFF TGTGCCAGCAGCTTAGATCAAGAGAATGAGCAGTTCTTC
TRBJ1-4 . TRBV2 . CASTLLSTNEKLFF TGTGCCAGCACCCTATTAAGCACTAATGAAAAACTGTTTTTT
TRBJ2-5 . TRBV6-5 . CASSSGIPRTQYF TGTGCCAGCAGTTCAGGGATCCCCAGGACCCAGTACTTC
TRBJ2-5 . TRBV25-1 . CASRENFPGGTQYF TGTGCCAGCAGGGAGAATTTCCCCGGGGGGACCCAGTACTTC
TRBJ2-7 . TRBV27 TRBD1 CASSSSGTGGAEQYF TGTGCCAGCAGTTCCTCGGGGACAGGGGGCGCCGAGCAGTACTTC
TRBJ2-5 few TRBV11-2 TRBD2 CASSALAGETQYF TGTGCCAGCAGCGCATTAGCGGGGGAGACCCAGTACTTC
TRBJ2-3 . TRBV2 . CASSARATPDTQYF TGTGCCAGCAGTGCCCGCGCAACCCCAGATACGCAGTATTTT
TRBJ1-6 . TRBV7-2 TRBD1 CASSLAGRGLLGSPLHF TGTGCCAGCAGCCTGGCGGGAAGGGGGCTGTTAGGATCACCCCTCCACTTT
TRBJ2-1 . TRBV29-1 TRBD2 CSVRGTSGGHEQFF TGCAGCGTGAGAGGGACTAGCGGGGGCCATGAGCAGTTCTTC
TRBJ1-6 . TRBV30 . CAWTSGTNNSPLHF TGTGCCTGGACGAGCGGGACAAATAATTCACCCCTCCACTTT
TRBJ1-2 . TRBV6-5 TRBD1 CASSLTGDDGYTF TGTGCCAGCAGCCTGACAGGGGATGATGGCTACACCTTC
TRBJ2-7 . TRBV23-1 TRBD1 CASGTGEQYF TGCGCCAGCGGGACAGGCGAGCAGTACTTC
TRBJ1-3 . TRBV14 . CASSPAINTIYF TGTGCCAGCAGCCCCGCGATAAACACCATATATTTT
TRBJ1-2 . TRBV6-5 TRBD1 CASSPDRFYGYTF TGTGCCAGCAGCCCGGACAGGTTCTATGGCTACACCTTC
TRBJ2-7 . TRBV11-3 . CASSFPGTAEQYF TGTGCCAGCAGCTTCCCCGGCACAGCCGAGCAGTACTTC
TRBJ2-1 . TRBV6-6 TRBD1 CASSLGQGSSYNEQFF TGTGCCAGCAGTCTTGGACAGGGGAGCTCCTACAATGAGCAGTTCTTC
TRBJ1-2 . TRBV29-1 . CSVRDLGGTGTNYGYTF TGCAGCGTTAGGGACCTAGGGGGAACTGGGACTAACTATGGCTACACCTTC
TRBJ1-2 . TRBV2 . CATDSGDAVSYSAGYTF TGTGCCACCGATTCCGGGGATGCGGTTTCCTATTCGGCTGGCTACACCTTC
TRBJ1-2 . TRBV6-5 . CAAARLAPAGGYTF TGTGCCGCAGCAAGGTTGGCCCCAGCGGGGGGCTACACCTTC
TRBJ2-5 . TRBV6-6 TRBD1 CASSRAGTGGVETQYF TGTGCCAGCAGCCGAGCCGGGACAGGGGGCGTGGAGACCCAGTACTTC
TRBJ2-7 . TRBV6-5 . CASSYDFRDIAYEQYF TGTGCCAGCAGTTACGATTTCCGGGACATAGCCTACGAGCAGTACTTC
TRBJ2-2 . TRBV2 TRBD1 CASGNRDRNTGELFF TGTGCCAGCGGGAACCGGGACAGGAACACCGGGGAGCTGTTTTTT
TRBJ1-4 . TRBV29-1 TRBD1 CSASTRGRREKLFF TGCAGCGCATCTACGAGGGGGCGACGGGAAAAACTGTTTTTT
TRBJ2-6 once TRBV5-1 TRBD1 CASSGTGGGGANVLTF TGCGCCAGCAGCGGGACAGGGGGCGGCGGGGCCAACGTCCTGACTTTC
TRBJ2-2 . TRBV11-2 TRBD2 CASRLAGNTGELFF TGTGCCAGTCGACTAGCGGGGAACACCGGGGAGCTGTTTTTT